This TCR beta chain stems from a study of T cell responses to AZD1222 COVID-19 vaccine. Concerning this clone itself: Sequence at one end of the junction differs from germline and may be a read error.

The germline V gene has CDR1 SGHTA and CDR2 FQGNSA. This CDR3 has 18 amino acids. Profiled with immunoSEQ multiplex PCR; TCRdb holds only in-frame clones, not every one. Counted here are about 120,000 clones, approximately 89% occurring once; the ten biggest clones make up roughly 4.7%. The sequence derives from an adult in good health. Here the sequenced sample was peripheral blood, taken on day 0 of AZD1222 vaccination. The chain links TRBV7-2 to TRBJ2-4; 13 bases map to TRBD2. In DNA, the CDR3 is TGTGCCAGCAGCCACGAGCCAACTAGCGGGGGGGCCACAAACATTCAGTACTTC. It is translated as CASSHEPTSGGATNIQYF.